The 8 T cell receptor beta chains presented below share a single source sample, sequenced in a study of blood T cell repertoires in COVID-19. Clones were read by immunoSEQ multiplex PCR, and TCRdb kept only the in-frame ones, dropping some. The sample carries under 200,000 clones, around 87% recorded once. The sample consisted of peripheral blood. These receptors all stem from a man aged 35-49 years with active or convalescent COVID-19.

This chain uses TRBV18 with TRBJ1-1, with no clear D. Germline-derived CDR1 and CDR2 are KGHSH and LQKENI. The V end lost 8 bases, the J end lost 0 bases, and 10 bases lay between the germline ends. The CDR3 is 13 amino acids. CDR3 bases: TGTGCCAGCGCCGACACATTGAACACTGAAGCTTTCTTT. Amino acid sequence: CASADTLNTEAFF.

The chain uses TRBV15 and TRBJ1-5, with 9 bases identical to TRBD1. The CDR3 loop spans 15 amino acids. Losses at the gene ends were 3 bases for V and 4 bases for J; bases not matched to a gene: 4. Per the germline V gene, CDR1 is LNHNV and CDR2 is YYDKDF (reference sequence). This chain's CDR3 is CATSRGTGRNQPQHF. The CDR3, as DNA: TGTGCCACCAGCAGGGGGACAGGGAGAAATCAGCCCCAGCATTTT. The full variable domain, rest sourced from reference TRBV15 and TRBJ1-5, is DAMVIQNPRYQVTQFGKPVTLSCSQTLNHNVMYWYQQKSSQAPKLLFHYYDKDFNNEADTPDNFQSRRPNTSFCFLDIRSPGLGDTAMYLCATSRGTGRNQPQHFGDGTRLSIL.

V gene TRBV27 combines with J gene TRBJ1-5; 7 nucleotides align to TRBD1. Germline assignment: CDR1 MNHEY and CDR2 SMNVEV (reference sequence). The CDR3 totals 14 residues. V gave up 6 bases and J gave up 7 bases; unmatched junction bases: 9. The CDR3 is CASRQGFGGQPQHF. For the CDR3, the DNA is TGTGCCAGCAGACAGGGGTTCGGAGGCCAGCCCCAGCATTTT.

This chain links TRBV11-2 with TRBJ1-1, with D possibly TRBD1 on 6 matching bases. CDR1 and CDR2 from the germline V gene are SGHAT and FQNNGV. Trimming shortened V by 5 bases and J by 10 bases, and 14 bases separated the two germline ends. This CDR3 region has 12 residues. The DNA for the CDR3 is TGTGCCAGCAGCCCAAACAGGGATCGAGCTTTCTTT. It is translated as CASSPNRDRAFF.

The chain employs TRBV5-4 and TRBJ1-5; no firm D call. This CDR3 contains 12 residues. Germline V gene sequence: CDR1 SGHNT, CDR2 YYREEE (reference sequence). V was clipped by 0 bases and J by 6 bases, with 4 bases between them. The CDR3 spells CASSLDGQPQHF. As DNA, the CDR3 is TGTGCCAGCAGCTTGGACGGTCAGCCCCAGCATTTT.

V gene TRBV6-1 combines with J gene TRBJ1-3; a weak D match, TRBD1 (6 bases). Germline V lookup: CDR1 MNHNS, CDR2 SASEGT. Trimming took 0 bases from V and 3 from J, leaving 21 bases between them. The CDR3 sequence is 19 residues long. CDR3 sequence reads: CASSEALQGRGTLGNTIYF. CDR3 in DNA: TGTGCCAGCAGTGAAGCGCTTCAGGGGAGGGGAACTCTTGGAAACACCATATATTTT.

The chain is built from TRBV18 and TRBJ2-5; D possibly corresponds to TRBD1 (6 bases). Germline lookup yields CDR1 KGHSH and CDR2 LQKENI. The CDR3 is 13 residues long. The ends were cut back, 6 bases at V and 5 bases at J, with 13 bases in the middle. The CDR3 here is CASSLDSAETQYF. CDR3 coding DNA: TGTGCCAGCTCGCTGGACAGCGCTGAGACCCAGTACTTC.

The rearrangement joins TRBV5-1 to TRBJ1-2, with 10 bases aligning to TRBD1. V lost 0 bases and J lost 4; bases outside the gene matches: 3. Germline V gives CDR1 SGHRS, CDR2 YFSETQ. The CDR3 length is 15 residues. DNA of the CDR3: TGCGCCAGCAGCTTGGATGGACAGGGGGGCTATGGCTACACCTTC. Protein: CASSLDGQGGYGYTF.